What follows are 23 T cell receptor beta chains derived from one specimen sequenced in a study of T cell responses to AZD1222 COVID-19 vaccine. The table came from immunoSEQ multiplex PCR; TCRdb's copy has only in-frame clones and leaves some out. The sample carries about 100,000 clones, approximately 90% recorded once. Sequences were derived from peripheral blood, sampled 28 days after the second AZD1222 dose. Receptors originate from an adult who received the AZD1222 COVID-19 vaccine.

The V gene is TRBV18, the J gene TRBJ2-7, with 13 bases lining up with TRBD2. The CDR3 sequence is 19 residues long. Germline V gene sequence: CDR1 KGHSH, CDR2 LQKENI. With V trimmed by 3 bases and J by 2 bases, 13 bases remained unmatched. The CDR3 region has the DNA TGTGCCAGCTCACCTTTAAGACTAGCGGGAGGCCAAGATCCCTACGAGCAGTACTTC. This sequence encodes CASSPLRLAGGQDPYEQYF. The full variable domain, with the rest looked up from reference TRBV18 and TRBJ2-7, is NAGVMQNPRHLVRRRGQEARLRCSPMKGHSHVYWYRQLPEEGLKFMVYLQKENIIDESGMPKERFSAEFPKEGPSILRIQQVVRGDSAAYFCASSPLRLAGGQDPYEQYFGPGTRLTVT.

V gene TRBV2 combines with J gene TRBJ1-4; 9 nucleotides align to TRBD1. CDR1 and CDR2 (germline): SNHLY, FYNNEI. This CDR3 is built from 15 residues. V was clipped by 6 bases and J by 5 bases; unmatched bases: 7. The CDR3 region is CASRARDRVNEKLFF. The CDR3 DNA follows: TGTGCCAGCAGAGCCCGGGACAGGGTCAATGAAAAACTGTTTTTT.

The rearrangement uses TRBV3-1 (or the pseudogene TRBV3-2) and TRBJ2-7; D tentatively reads TRBD1 or TRBD2 (5 bases each). Trimming pared 1 base from V and 2 bases from J, leaving 6 bases between. The CDR3 length is 13 residues. Germline V gene data show CDR1 as LGHDT and CDR2 as YNNKEL (reference sequence). This CDR3 reads CASSQAGPYEQYF. CDR3 bases: TGTGCCAGCAGCCAAGCGGGACCCTACGAGCAGTACTTC.

The J gene is TRBJ1-2, the V gene TRBV5-1; D gene ambiguous. Germline V gives CDR1 SGHRS, CDR2 YFSETQ. The CDR3 sequence is 14 residues long. V was cut by 2 bases and J by 4 bases, with 12 bases left in between. For the CDR3, the DNA is TGCGCCAGCAGCTTTGGTGAGGGAGGCTATGGCTACACCTTC. Its protein product is CASSFGEGGYGYTF.

This chain connects TRBV7-9 to TRBJ2-1; D possibly matches TRBD1 or TRBD2 (5 bases each). Per germline, CDR1 SEHNR and CDR2 FQNEAQ (reference sequence). Trimming cost V 7 bases and J 5 bases, with 18 bases left between them. This CDR3 region has 15 residues. The CDR3 is CASTPRGVGDNEQFF. The CDR3 region has the DNA TGTGCCAGCACCCCCCGGGGCGTTGGGGACAATGAGCAGTTCTTC.

V and J are TRBV28 and TRBJ1-2; maybe TRBD1 (5 bases). CDR1 is MDHEN and CDR2 is SYDVKM in the germline V gene. The length of the CDR3 is 15 residues. V was pared by 4 bases and J by 6 bases, with 18 bases between. The CDR3 region has the DNA TGTGCCAGCAGTTCTACACGGGCAGGGCCGCATGGCTACACCTTC. It yields the protein CASSSTRAGPHGYTF.

This chain connects TRBV5-4 to TRBJ2-1; 7 bases map to TRBD2. Germline V gene lookup returns CDR1 SGHNT and CDR2 YYREEE (reference sequence). Trimming cost V 2 bases and J 2 bases; bases outside gene matches: 4. CDR3 length equals 15 residues. This chain's CDR3 is CASSFGGGTYNEQFF. As DNA, the CDR3 is TGTGCCAGCAGCTTTGGGGGAGGGACCTACAATGAGCAGTTCTTC.

This chain joins TRBV27 and TRBJ2-5; 12 bases fit TRBD2. Germline CDR1 is MNHEY and CDR2 is SMNVEV (reference sequence). The CDR3 sequence is 23 residues long. The junction had 24 bases not matched to a gene; V was cut back by 4 bases and J by 0 bases. CDR3 sequence reads: CASSSFRWFGQTSGRTYQETQYF. CDR3 DNA sequence: TGTGCCAGCAGTTCTTTTCGGTGGTTTGGTCAAACTAGCGGGAGGACGTACCAAGAGACCCAGTACTTC.

The V gene is TRBV28, the J gene TRBJ1-1; TRBD1 is a possible D gene (5 bases). The CDR3 covers 12 residues. Trimming removed 3 bases from V and 7 bases from J, with 9 bases in between. The V gene's germline CDR1 is MDHEN and CDR2 SYDVKM. The CDR3 is CASSFGGNEAFF. The DNA of the CDR3 is TGTGCCAGCAGTTTTGGGGGTAATGAAGCTTTCTTT.

In DNA, the CDR3 is TGTGCCAGCAGCTTACGCCTAGCGGGAGTCTTCAATGAGCAGTTCTTC. This sequence encodes CASSLRLAGVFNEQFF. The genes are TRBV7-6 and TRBJ2-1; 10 bases align to TRBD2. The CDR3 is made up of 16 amino acids. Trimming took 2 bases from V and 6 from J; bases not matched to a gene: 7. Germline values: CDR1 SGHVS, CDR2 FNYEAQ.

This rearrangement joins TRBV19 to TRBJ2-7; D might be TRBD1 or TRBD2, each matching 6 bases. The germline CDR1 and CDR2 sequences are LNHDA and SQIVND (reference sequence). This CDR3 contains 14 residues. V was cut by 3 bases and J by 1 base, with 10 bases left in between. For the CDR3, the DNA is TGTGCCAGTAGTATTGGAGGGGGTTCCTACGAGCAGTACTTC. It is translated as CASSIGGGSYEQYF.

This chain joins TRBV7-2 and TRBJ2-2; D tentatively fits TRBD1 or TRBD2 (5 bases each). CDR3 size: 15 residues. V was pared by 5 bases and J by 5 bases, with 15 bases between. Germline CDR1 reads SGHTA; CDR2 reads FQGNSA. CDR3 coding DNA: TGTGCCAGCAGCCCCGCACGCTGGGGGACCGGGGAGCTGTTTTTT. Encoded protein: CASSPARWGTGELFF. Complete variable domain (other parts from reference TRBV7-2 and TRBJ2-2): GAGVSQSPSNKVTEKGKDVELRCDPISGHTALYWYRQSLGQGLEFLIYFQGNSAPDKSGLPSDRFSAERTGGSVSTLTIQRTQQEDSAVYLCASSPARWGTGELFFGEGSRLTVL.

This chain links TRBV1 with TRBJ2-7; the table's D call of TRBD2 was not tested on the DNA. TRBV1 is a known pseudogene. CDR3 length: 12 amino acids. As DNA, the CDR3 is TGCACCAGCAGCCAAGTCCCCGCGGGTCAGTACTTC. Its protein is CTSSQVPAGQYF.

This clone was found once. The chain combines TRBV10-1 with TRBJ2-2, with D perhaps matching TRBD1 (5 bases). V was shortened by 0 bases and J by 2 bases, with 7 bases between the two germline ends. Germline V gene sequence: CDR1 WNHNN, CDR2 SYGVQD (reference sequence). The CDR3 has 15 residues. The CDR3 DNA reads as TGCGCCAGCAGTGAGTCTACAGGAAACACCGGGGAGCTGTTTTTT. Encoded protein: CASSESTGNTGELFF.

The chain joins TRBV28 to TRBJ2-7; D may be TRBD1 (6 bases). This CDR3 has 15 residues. The V gene lost 2 bases and the J gene lost 4 bases, with 15 bases spanning the gap. CDR1 MDHEN and CDR2 SYDVKM come from the germline V gene. CDR3 region: CASSLGGGVQYEQYF. DNA for the CDR3: TGTGCCAGCAGTTTAGGGGGCGGAGTTCAGTACGAGCAGTACTTC. Using reference TRBV28 and TRBJ2-7 for the parts outside the CDR3, the full variable domain is DVKVTQSSRYLVKRTGEKVFLECVQDMDHENMFWYRQDPGLGLRLIYFSYDVKMKEKGDIPEGYSVSREKKERFSLILESASTNQTSMYLCASSLGGGVQYEQYFGPGTRLTVT.

V is TRBV5-1 and J is TRBJ2-1, with TRBD2 matching over 13 bases. Per germline, CDR1 SGHRS and CDR2 YFSETQ. The CDR3 spans 17 residues. After removal of 4 bases from V and 7 bases from J, the junction contained 11 bases not matched to a gene. CDR3 amino acids: CASSPLHRTSGRNEQFF. CDR3 in DNA: TGCGCCAGCAGCCCTCTTCATAGGACTAGCGGGAGAAATGAGCAGTTCTTC.

V gene TRBV14 combines with J gene TRBJ2-2; D might be TRBD2 (6 bases). This CDR3 has 16 residues. The V end was cut by 1 base, the J end by 1 base, with 10 bases between. Per the germline V gene, CDR1 is SGHDN and CDR2 is FVKESK. CDR3 coding DNA: TGTGCCAGCAGCCAAGTTCCGACTAGGAACACCGGGGAGCTGTTTTTT. Amino acid sequence: CASSQVPTRNTGELFF.

This chain links TRBV7-8 with TRBJ2-1; weak D call: TRBD1 (5 bases). Trimming cost V 4 bases and J 0 bases, with 19 bases left between them. Germline CDR1 reads SGHVS; CDR2 reads FQNEAQ. This CDR3 has 18 residues. CDR3 in DNA: TGTGCCAGCAGCTGGGGCAGAATCCGAATAAGCTCCTACAATGAGCAGTTCTTC. Its translation: CASSWGRIRISSYNEQFF.

The rearrangement links TRBV21-1 to TRBJ1-5; no DNA check was done on the table's D call, TRBD1. TRBV21-1 is reported as a pseudogene. The CDR3 runs 17 residues. The CDR3 coding sequence is TGTGCCAGCAGCAAAAGTGGGGGACAGGGTCGGGTTCAGCCCCAGCATTTT. This codes for CASSKSGGQGRVQPQHF.

The chain links TRBV30 to TRBJ1-1, with D unresolved. This CDR3 contains 15 residues. Germline assignment: CDR1 GTSNPN and CDR2 SVGIG (reference sequence). V shed 2 bases and J shed 3 bases, with 16 bases lying between them. CDR3: CAWSPTDRTYTEAFF. CDR3 in DNA: TGTGCCTGGAGTCCCACCGACCGGACTTACACTGAAGCTTTCTTT.

CDR3 protein: CASSLVTGGQETQYF. CDR3 in DNA: TGCGCCAGCAGCTTGGTTACGGGAGGGCAAGAGACCCAGTACTTC. The chain carries TRBV5-1 and TRBJ2-5; 8 positions match TRBD2. V was clipped by 0 bases and J by 2 bases; unmatched bases: 3. The CDR3 loop spans 15 amino acids. Germline V gene data show CDR1 as SGHRS and CDR2 as YFSETQ.

The chain recombines TRBV4-1 with TRBJ2-3; maybe TRBD1 (5 bases). Trimming stripped 0 bases from V and 6 bases from J, with 7 bases between. Germline CDR1 MGHRA, CDR2 YSYEKL. This CDR3 comprises 13 residues. Written as DNA, the CDR3 is TGCGCCAGCAGCCAAGAACACAGGGATACGCAGTATTTT. As protein: CASSQEHRDTQYF.

A word on this clone: Other DNA sequences within the sample encode an identical CDR3. This chain joins TRBV6-2 or TRBV6-3 and TRBJ1-1; a weak D match, TRBD1 (6 bases). The CDR3 is 12 amino acids. Per the germline V gene, CDR1 is MNHEY and CDR2 is SVGEGT. The ends were cut back, 2 bases at V and 8 bases at J, with 9 bases in the middle. CDR3 amino acids: CASSYAGGEAFF. CDR3 bases: TGTGCCAGCAGTTACGCTGGGGGCGAAGCTTTCTTT.